This T cell receptor beta chain is drawn from a study of shared clonotypes between healthy human individuals. TCRdb keeps only in-frame clones here, not all; method: immunoSEQ multiplex PCR. This repertoire shows about 1.5 million clones, 98% found once; its top ten account for roughly 0.42%. CDR1 is SGHRS and CDR2 is YFSETQ in the germline V gene. This CDR3 is built from 19 residues. The V gene end was trimmed by 2 bases and the J gene end by 3 bases; junction bases not matched to a gene: 14. A single count supports this clone. The sequence was collected from a man aged 30 to 39 in good health. This chain connects TRBV5-1 to TRBJ2-1; 10 bases are shared with TRBD2. The material sequenced was naive CD4+ T cells sorted from blood. As for subset: CD45RA+ positively selected. The CDR3 region is CASSLGTHSGRVRYNEQFF. The CDR3 DNA sequence: TGCGCCAGCAGCTTAGGCACCCACAGCGGGAGGGTCCGCTACAATGAGCAGTTCTTC.